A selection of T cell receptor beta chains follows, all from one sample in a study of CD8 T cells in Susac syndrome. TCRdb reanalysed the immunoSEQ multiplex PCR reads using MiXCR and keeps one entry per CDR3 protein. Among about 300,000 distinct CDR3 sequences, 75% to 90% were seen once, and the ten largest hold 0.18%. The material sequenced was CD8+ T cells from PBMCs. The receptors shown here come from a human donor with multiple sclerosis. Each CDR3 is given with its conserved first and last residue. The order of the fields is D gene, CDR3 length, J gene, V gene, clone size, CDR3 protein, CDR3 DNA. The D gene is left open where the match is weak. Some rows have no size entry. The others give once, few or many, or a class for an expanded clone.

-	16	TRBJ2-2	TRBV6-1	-	CASSLYPTRAAGELFF	TGTGCCAGCAGTCTCTACCCCACGAGGGCCGCCGGGGAGCTGTTTTTT
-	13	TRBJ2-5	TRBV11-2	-	CASSPEGAAAQYF	TGTGCCAGCAGCCCCGAGGGTGCGGCGGCCCAGTACTTC
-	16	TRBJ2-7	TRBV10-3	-	CAISEFGQGNSYEQYF	TGTGCCATCAGTGAGTTTGGGCAGGGAAACTCCTACGAGCAGTACTTC
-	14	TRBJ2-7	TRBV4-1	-	CASSPRGTLYEQYF	TGCGCCAGCAGCCCTCGCGGGACTCTCTACGAGCAGTACTTC
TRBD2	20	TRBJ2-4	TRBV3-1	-	CASSLTLTAGTSGRSNIQYF	TGTGCCAGCAGCCTAACATTAACCGCCGGGACTAGCGGGAGATCAAACATTCAGTACTTC
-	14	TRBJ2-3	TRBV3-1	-	CASSRGTGTDTQYF	TGTGCCAGCAGCCGGGGGACGGGAACAGATACGCAGTATTTT
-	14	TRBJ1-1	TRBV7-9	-	CASSLIGGVTEAFF	TGTGCCAGCAGCTTAATCGGAGGGGTCACTGAAGCTTTCTTT
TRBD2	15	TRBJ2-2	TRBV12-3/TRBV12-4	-	CASSLTSGVTGELFF	TGTGCCAGCAGTTTGACTAGCGGAGTAACCGGGGAGCTGTTTTTT
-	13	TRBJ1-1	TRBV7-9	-	CASSLDGVTEAFF	TGTGCCAGCAGCTTAGACGGAGTAACTGAAGCTTTCTTT
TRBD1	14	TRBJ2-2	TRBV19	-	CASDRGLGTGELFF	TGTGCCAGTGACAGGGGGCTGGGAACCGGGGAGCTGTTTTTT
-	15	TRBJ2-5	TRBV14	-	CASSPGRGPQETQYF	TGTGCCAGCAGCCCGGGGAGGGGGCCTCAAGAGACCCAGTACTTC
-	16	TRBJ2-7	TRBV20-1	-	CSARDRRARAPYEQYF	TGCAGTGCTAGAGATCGACGGGCCCGCGCCCCCTACGAGCAGTACTTC
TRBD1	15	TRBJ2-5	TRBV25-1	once	CASSEADRGQETQYF	TGTGCCAGCAGTGAAGCAGACAGGGGGCAAGAGACCCAGTACTTC
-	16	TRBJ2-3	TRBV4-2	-	CASSQETDARTDTQYF	TGTGCCAGCAGCCAGGAGACCGACGCGCGCACAGATACGCAGTATTTT
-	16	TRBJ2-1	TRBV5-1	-	CASSLEARSSYNEQFF	TGCGCCAGCAGCTTGGAAGCACGAAGCTCCTACAATGAGCAGTTCTTC
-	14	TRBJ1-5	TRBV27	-	CASSLGTSIQPQHF	TGTGCCAGCAGTTTGGGGACATCTATTCAGCCCCAGCATTTT
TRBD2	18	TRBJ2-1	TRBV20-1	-	CSARDWELAGEAYNEQFF	TGCAGTGCTAGAGATTGGGAACTAGCGGGAGAGGCCTACAATGAGCAGTTCTTC
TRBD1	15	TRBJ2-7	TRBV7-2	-	CASSLAPTGTYEQYF	TGTGCCAGCAGCTTAGCCCCGACAGGGACCTACGAGCAGTACTTC
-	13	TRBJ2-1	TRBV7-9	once	CASSLDGRNEQFF	TGTGCCAGCAGCTTAGATGGTAGGAATGAGCAGTTCTTC
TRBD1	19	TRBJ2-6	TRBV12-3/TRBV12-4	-	CASSLTGTGVFSGANVLTF	TGTGCCAGCAGTTTGACTGGGACAGGGGTATTCTCTGGGGCCAACGTCCTGACTTTC
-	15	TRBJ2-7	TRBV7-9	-	CASSLTTESTYEQYF	TGTGCCAGCAGCTTAACGACAGAGAGTACCTACGAGCAGTACTTC
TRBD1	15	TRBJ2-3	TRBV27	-	CASRRRGPSTDTQYF	TGTGCCAGCAGACGCAGGGGGCCAAGCACAGATACGCAGTATTTT
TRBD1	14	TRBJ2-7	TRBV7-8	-	CASRPGQRNYEQYF	TGTGCCAGCAGGCCGGGACAGCGAAACTACGAGCAGTACTTC
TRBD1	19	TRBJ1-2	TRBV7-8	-	CASSAEPPGQGAVVYGYTF	TGTGCCAGCAGCGCCGAACCACCTGGACAGGGGGCAGTGGTTTATGGCTACACCTTC
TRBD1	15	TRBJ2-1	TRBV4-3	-	CASSHLSTGIDEQFF	TGCGCCAGCAGCCACCTCTCGACAGGGATCGATGAGCAGTTCTTC
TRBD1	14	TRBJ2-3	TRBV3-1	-	CASSHGTDSDTQYF	TGTGCCAGCAGCCACGGGACAGACTCAGATACGCAGTATTTT
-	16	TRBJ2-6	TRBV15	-	CATSGIQASGANVLTF	TGTGCCACCAGCGGCATACAGGCTTCTGGGGCCAACGTCCTGACTTTC
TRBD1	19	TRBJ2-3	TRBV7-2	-	CASSLGVTTGTFPPDTQYF	TGTGCCAGCAGCTTAGGAGTTACGACAGGGACCTTCCCACCAGATACGCAGTATTTT
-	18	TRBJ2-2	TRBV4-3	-	CASSQEEPSEYFTGELFF	TGCGCCAGCAGCCAAGAAGAACCGTCGGAATACTTTACCGGGGAGCTGTTTTTT
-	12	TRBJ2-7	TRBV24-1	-	CATSDLNYEQYF	TGTGCCACCAGTGACCTCAACTACGAGCAGTACTTC
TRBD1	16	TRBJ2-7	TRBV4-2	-	CASSQGTGPSSYEQYF	TGTGCCAGCAGCCAGGGGACAGGGCCCAGCTCCTACGAGCAGTACTTC
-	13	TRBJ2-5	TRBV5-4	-	CASSHLQKETQYF	TGTGCCAGCAGCCACTTACAGAAAGAGACCCAGTACTTC
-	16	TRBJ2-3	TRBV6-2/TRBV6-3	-	CASSYSSTGLEDTQYF	TGTGCCAGCAGTTACTCTTCGACGGGTTTGGAAGATACGCAGTATTTT
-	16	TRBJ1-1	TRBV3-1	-	CASSQGRGIVDTEAFF	TGTGCCAGCAGCCAAGGCAGGGGAATTGTGGACACTGAAGCTTTCTTT
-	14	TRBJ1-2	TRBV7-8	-	CASSLAAGDYGYTF	TGTGCCAGCAGCTTAGCGGCAGGGGACTATGGCTACACCTTC
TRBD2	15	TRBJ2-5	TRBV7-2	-	CASSNPSGQRETQYF	TGTGCCAGCAGCAATCCTAGCGGCCAGCGGGAGACCCAGTACTTC
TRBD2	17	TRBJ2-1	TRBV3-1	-	CASSQEPLAGGGNEQFF	TGTGCCAGCAGCCAAGAGCCCCTAGCGGGAGGAGGGAATGAGCAGTTCTTC
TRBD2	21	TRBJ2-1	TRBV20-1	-	CSARDRPSGTLMGPSYNEQFF	TGCAGTGCTAGAGATAGGCCTAGCGGGACCCTCATGGGTCCCTCCTACAATGAGCAGTTCTTC
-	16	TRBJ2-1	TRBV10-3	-	CATGDVRGISYNEQFF	TGTGCCACGGGCGACGTTCGGGGAATTTCCTACAATGAGCAGTTCTTC
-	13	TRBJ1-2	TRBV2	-	CASKIGRSYGYTF	TGTGCCAGCAAAATAGGACGGTCCTATGGCTACACCTTC
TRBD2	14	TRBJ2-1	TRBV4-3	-	CASSQDGYGGAQFF	TGCGCCAGCAGCCAAGATGGGTACGGGGGGGCGCAGTTCTTC